This record covers a single T cell receptor beta chain. Antigen specificity is unknown. Germline CDR1 reads SQVTM; CDR2 reads ANQGSEA. Trimming took 6 bases from V and 4 from J; bases not matched to a gene: 8. The CDR3 contains 13 residues. The data were obtained in a study of CD8 T cells in ankylosing spondylitis. Study results and caveats: About 8 highly homologous variants made up a TCR beta motif that seemed to typify ankylosing spondylitis blood. Peripheral blood held disease-linked clones only at relatively low frequency, and these were CD8+.

In making TCR beta libraries, quantitative 5'-RACE with molecular barcodes was used. Via MiXCR, TCRdb re-called the 5' RACE reads, giving one row per CDR3 protein. The data show 130,000 or so distinct CDR3 sequences, with roughly 17% seen just once and 30% to 35% held by the top ten. The sequence derives from a male donor with ankylosing spondylitis. The V call is TRBV29-1, the J call TRBJ1-2; TRBD1 matches 7 bases. The sample consisted of blood, either unsorted or a sorted T cell fraction (not recorded which). The CDR3 nucleotides are TGCAGCGTCGCAGGGGGGATCACCTATGGCTACACCTTC. Its translation is CSVAGGITYGYTF.